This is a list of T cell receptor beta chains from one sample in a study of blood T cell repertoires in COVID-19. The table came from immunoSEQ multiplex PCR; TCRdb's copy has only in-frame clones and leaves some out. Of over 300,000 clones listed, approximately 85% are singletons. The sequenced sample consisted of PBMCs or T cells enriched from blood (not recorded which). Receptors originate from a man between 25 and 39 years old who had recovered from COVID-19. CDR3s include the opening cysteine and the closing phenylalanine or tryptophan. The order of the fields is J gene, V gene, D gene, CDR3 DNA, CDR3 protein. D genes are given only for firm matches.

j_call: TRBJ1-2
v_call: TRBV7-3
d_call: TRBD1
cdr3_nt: TGTGCCAGCAGCTCAGACAGGGGGATTGGGACTTATGGCTACACCTTC
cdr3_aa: CASSSDRGIGTYGYTF

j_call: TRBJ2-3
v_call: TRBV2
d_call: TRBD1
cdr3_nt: TGTGCCAGCAGTGCGAGTACAGGGGGCCGCACAGATACGCAGTATTTT
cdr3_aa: CASSASTGGRTDTQYF

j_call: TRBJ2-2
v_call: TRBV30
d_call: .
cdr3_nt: TGTGCCTGGAATCGACAGACCAACACCGGGGAGCTGTTTTTT
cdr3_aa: CAWNRQTNTGELFF

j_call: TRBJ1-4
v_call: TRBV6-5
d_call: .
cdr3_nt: TGTGCCAGCAGTTACTCCCCTGCAAGTCCTCGGCTGTTTTTT
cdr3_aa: CASSYSPASPRLFF

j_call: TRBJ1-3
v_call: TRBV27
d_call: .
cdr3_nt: TGTGCCAGCAGTTTACGGGGTGCAGGAAACACCATATATTTT
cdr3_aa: CASSLRGAGNTIYF

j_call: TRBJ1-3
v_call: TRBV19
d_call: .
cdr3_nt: TGTGCCAGCCGTTACTCTGGAAACACCATATATTTT
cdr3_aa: CASRYSGNTIYF

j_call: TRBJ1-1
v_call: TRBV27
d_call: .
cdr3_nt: TGTGCAGCGCGGTCCAGGGTTGACACTGAAGCTTTCTTT
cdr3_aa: CAARSRVDTEAFF

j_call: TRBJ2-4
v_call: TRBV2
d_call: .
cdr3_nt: TGTGCCAGCAGTGGAGACCGGGGGTCGGGCAAAAACATTCAGTACTTC
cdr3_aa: CASSGDRGSGKNIQYF

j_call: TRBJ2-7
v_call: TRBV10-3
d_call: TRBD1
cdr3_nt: TGTGCCATCAGTGACGGGACAGGGTACTCCTACGAGCAGTACTTC
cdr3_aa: CAISDGTGYSYEQYF

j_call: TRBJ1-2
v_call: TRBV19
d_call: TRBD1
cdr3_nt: TGTGCCAGTAGCTCAGGGGGACTCTATGGCTACACCTTC
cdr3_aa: CASSSGGLYGYTF

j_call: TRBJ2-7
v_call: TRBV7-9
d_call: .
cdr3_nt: TGTGCCAGCAGGGCGCGACAGAATCCATCCGAGCAGTACTTC
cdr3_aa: CASRARQNPSEQYF